This entry lists 11 T cell receptor beta chains sequenced from one sample in a study of blood T cell repertoires in COVID-19. Assay: immunoSEQ multiplex PCR; the TCRdb copy retains only in-frame clones and omits some. The repertoire includes hundreds of thousands of clones, roughly 84% of them detected once, and just under 1% sits in the top ten. The sequenced sample was peripheral blood. The receptors derive from a man aged 35-49 years with acute or convalescent COVID-19.

This CDR3 is CASSIRGGVGEQFF. CDR3 bases: TGTGCCAGCAGCATACGAGGAGGGGTAGGTGAGCAGTTCTTC. V and J are TRBV3-1 (or the pseudogene TRBV3-2) and TRBJ2-1; tentatively, D is TRBD2 (6 bases). CDR1 is LGHDT and CDR2 is YNNKEL in the germline V gene (reference sequence). The ends were cut back, 5 bases at V and 9 bases at J, with 17 bases in the middle. The CDR3 has 14 residues.

The chain links TRBV7-2 to TRBJ1-3; D gene ambiguous. Per the germline V gene, CDR1 is SGHTA and CDR2 is FQGNSA. V lost 0 bases to trimming and J lost 0 bases, with 6 bases between them. The CDR3 extends over 15 amino acids. The CDR3 region has the DNA TGTGCCAGCAGCTTAGCGGCTCCCTCTGGAAACACCATATATTTT. Protein: CASSLAAPSGNTIYF. The variable domain in full, completed from reference TRBV7-2 and TRBJ1-3, reads GAGVSQSPSNKVTEKGKDVELRCDPISGHTALYWYRQSLGQGLEFLIYFQGNSAPDKSGLPSDRFSAERTGGSVSTLTIQRTQQEDSAVYLCASSLAAPSGNTIYFGEGSWLTVV.

The chain recombines TRBV5-6 with TRBJ1-1; maybe TRBD1 (6 bases). Germline CDR1 is SGHDT and CDR2 is YYEEEE. The CDR3 sequence is 11 residues long. The ends were cut back, 0 bases at V and 11 bases at J, with 8 bases in the middle. The CDR3 region is CASSLDRVAFF. The CDR3 DNA follows: TGTGCCAGCAGCTTGGACAGGGTTGCTTTCTTT.

J is TRBJ1-1 and V is TRBV7-8; possibly TRBD1 for D (6 bases). Deletions cut 2 bases from V and 5 bases from J, with 18 bases between. The CDR3 has 16 residues. Germline V gene lookup returns CDR1 SGHVS and CDR2 FQNEAQ. The DNA of the CDR3 is TGTGCCAGCAGCTTATTGGTCGGGGGGCAGGGAACTGAAGCTTTCTTT. The encoded protein is CASSLLVGGQGTEAFF.

The chain recombines TRBV27 with TRBJ2-5; 10 bases are shared with TRBD2. CDR1 MNHEY and CDR2 SMNVEV come from the germline V gene (reference sequence). The CDR3 loop spans 15 amino acids. V lost 2 bases, J lost 1 base, and 1 base stayed unmatched. The CDR3 here is CASSLERGGQETQYF. The CDR3 DNA is TGTGCCAGCAGTTTAGAGCGGGGGGGCCAAGAGACCCAGTACTTC.

The chain employs TRBV18 and TRBJ2-5; D remains unclear. The CDR3 covers 13 residues. Germline values: CDR1 KGHSH, CDR2 LQKENI. Trimming took off 2 bases at V and 1 base at J, with 5 bases between the two ends. The CDR3 reads CASSPIFQETQYF. In DNA form, the CDR3 reads TGTGCCAGCTCACCAATCTTCCAAGAGACCCAGTACTTC.

The gene calls are TRBV30 and TRBJ2-2; a weak D match, TRBD1 (5 bases). Germline V gene sequence: CDR1 GTSNPN, CDR2 SVGIG (reference sequence). Trimming removed 6 bases at V and 3 bases at J, with 14 bases between. This CDR3 is 14 amino acids long. The CDR3 nucleotides are TGTGCCTGTCTTCTTGCAGGGCACACCGGGGAGCTGTTTTTT. Residues: CACLLAGHTGELFF.

This sequence joins TRBV14 and TRBJ1-1; TRBD1 agrees at 8 bases. Trimming removed 4 bases from V and 8 bases from J; junction bases left unmatched: 6. CDR1 is SGHDN and CDR2 is FVKESK in the germline V gene. This CDR3 region has 13 residues. The CDR3 sequence is CASSRGQGAEAFF. The CDR3 region has the DNA TGTGCCAGCAGCCGAGGACAGGGAGCAGAAGCTTTCTTT.

The chain employs TRBV2 and TRBJ1-6, with a weak D call TRBD1 (6 bases). V gave up 8 bases and J gave up 7 bases, with 9 bases separating them. The CDR3 is made up of 12 amino acids. In germline, CDR1 is SNHLY, CDR2 FYNNEI. The CDR3 region is CASRDINSPLHF. CDR3 in DNA: TGTGCCAGCCGGGACATCAATTCACCCCTCCACTTT. Supplemented by reference TRBV2 and TRBJ1-6, the full variable domain reads EPEVTQTPSHQVTQMGQEVILRCVPISNHLYFYWYRQILGQKVEFLVSFYNNEISEKSEIFDDQFSVERPDGSNFTLKIRSTKLEDSAMYFCASRDINSPLHFGNGTRLTVT.

The V and J genes are TRBV7-9 and TRBJ1-5; 7 nucleotides align to TRBD1. Germline V gene lookup returns CDR1 SEHNR and CDR2 FQNEAQ (reference sequence). The CDR3 spans 17 residues. Germline trimming cut 5 bases from V and 4 bases from J; bases unmatched to any gene: 14. The CDR3 region has the DNA TGTGCCAGCAGCGCCGGGCCTAAGGGGACAGATAATCAGCCCCAGCATTTT. Its translation: CASSAGPKGTDNQPQHF.

V usage is TRBV5-6 and J usage is TRBJ1-1, with D unresolved. This CDR3 is built from 14 residues. The V and J ends lost 4 bases and 3 bases respectively, with 13 bases between them. CDR1 is SGHDT, CDR2 YYEEEE, per germline. DNA for the CDR3: TGTGCCAGCAGCACGGCGGGGAGGGACACTGAAGCTTTCTTT. Translated: CASSTAGRDTEAFF.